This note documents a single TCR beta chain sequence. The sample originates from a study of blood T cell repertoires in COVID-19. For the study at large: PBMCs, B-cell-depleted T cells, or T cells were the source of the cDNA or gDNA that made up the material.

The V end was cut by 0 bases, the J end by 3 bases, with 13 bases between. This CDR3 has 16 residues. Germline V lookup: CDR1 SGHNT, CDR2 YYREEE (reference sequence). Original methodology: Reference gene primer amplification gave nucleated cell count estimates. Clones were read by immunoSEQ multiplex PCR, and TCRdb kept only the in-frame ones, dropping some. That table furnishes V, J and clone size, whereas the DNA furnished D and trimming. The sample has 250,000 or so clones, 70% to 90% seen once. The chain couples TRBV5-4 to TRBJ2-1; tentatively, D is TRBD2 (6 bases). The source material was peripheral blood. This TCR was sampled from an elderly man with acute or convalescent COVID-19. This chain's CDR3 is CASSLEGGSYYNEQFF. As DNA, the CDR3 is TGTGCCAGCAGCTTGGAGGGAGGCAGTTACTACAATGAGCAGTTCTTC.